This note documents a single TCR beta chain sequence. The target antigen is unknown. With 60 Vbeta and 13 Jbeta primers, the PCR was carried out. This table comes from immunoSEQ multiplex PCR, and its TCRdb copy is limited to in-frame clones, with some not included. The table lists about 130,000 clones, around 70% of them singletons. The data derive from a study of cytomegalovirus exposure and HLA in healthy donors. Background on the study: Researchers found that just over 80% of 350 to 500 genotyped donors fell within the Caucasian-associated ancestry cluster.

The study, taken as a whole, reports: Clonal expansion was found to be greater in HLA-associated TCR beta chains than in equally common others in a later analysis. The study designated about 160 TCR beta chains cytomegalovirus-associated.

The sample was PBMCs. The clonotype originates from a human donor in good health.

In DNA form, the CDR3 reads TGTGCCAGCAGCCCACCCGGGACAGGGTCCAACTATGGCTACACCTTC. Residues: CASSPPGTGSNYGYTF. This sequence joins TRBV7-6 and TRBJ1-2; TRBD1 matches at 9 bases. The CDR3 sequence is 16 residues long. With 5 bases clipped from V and 2 bases from J, the junction kept 9 bases outside the gene matches. The germline V gene encodes CDR1 SGHVS and CDR2 FNYEAQ.